Each of the 19 T cell receptor beta chains below was sequenced from the same sample in a study of regulatory T cells in long-lasting Graves disease. Construction of TCR beta libraries relied on iRepertoire HTBI primers and on Arm-PCR targeting CDR3 regions. TCRdb used MiXCR to reprocess the multiplex PCR reads, holding one entry per CDR3 protein. The sample lists a few hundred thousand distinct CDR3 sequences, roughly a fifth occurring once. Specified time point: persistent/refractory GD, antithyroid drugs over 5 years with positive TRAb. From PBMCs, RNA was extracted and then used to make the TCR library. The sample here was peripheral blood mononuclear cells (PBMCs), taken when the disease was refractory, from a patient treated with antithyroid drugs. These receptors were obtained from a female donor with Graves disease.

This clonotype was detected only a few times. The chain joins TRBV27 to TRBJ2-6; 7 bases line up with TRBD1. Germline V lookup: CDR1 MNHEY, CDR2 SMNVEV (reference sequence). With V trimmed by 7 bases and J by 2 bases, 11 bases remained unmatched. This CDR3 region has 17 residues. DNA of the CDR3: TGTGCCAGCACTCTAAGACAGGGCCCTGCTGGGGCCAACGTCCTGACTTTC. This codes for CASTLRQGPAGANVLTF.

This clonotype was counted a few times. The chain joins TRBV18 to TRBJ2-2; 10 positions agree with TRBD2. J was trimmed by 5 bases and V by 1 base; bases with no gene match: 10. This CDR3 comprises 18 residues. CDR1 KGHSH and CDR2 LQKENI come from the germline V gene. CDR3 amino acids: CASSPLIIPSGSTGELFF. CDR3 DNA: TGTGCCAGCTCACCACTGATAATTCCTAGCGGGAGTACCGGGGAGCTGTTTTTT.

The gene calls are TRBV3-1 and TRBJ1-1, with 9 positions matching TRBD1. The junction had 2 bases not matched to a gene; V was cut back by 8 bases and J by 1 base. Germline CDR1 and CDR2: LGHDT and YNNKEL (reference sequence). This CDR3 has 13 amino acids. In nucleotides, the CDR3 is TGTGCCAGCGGGACAGGGCCGAACACTGAAGCTTTCTTT. Translated, it gives CASGTGPNTEAFF.

This clonotype was detected many times. V gene TRBV27 combines with J gene TRBJ1-4; maybe TRBD1 (6 bases). CDR1 and CDR2 from the germline V gene are MNHEY and SMNVEV (reference sequence). CDR3 length equals 14 residues. V gave up 0 bases and J gave up 7 bases, with 9 bases separating them. CDR3 loop: CASSLSTRGEKLFF. CDR3 nucleotide sequence: TGTGCCAGCAGTTTATCGACCAGGGGTGAAAAACTGTTTTTT.

The chain joins TRBV29-1 to TRBJ1-1, with D possibly being TRBD1 (6 bases). The V end was cut by 5 bases, the J end by 3 bases, with 13 bases between. The germline V gene encodes CDR1 SQVTM and CDR2 ANQGSEA. This CDR3 region has 13 residues. The CDR3 DNA reads as TGCAGCGTTCGCCTCCAGGGGTACACTGAAGCTTTCTTT. Translating gives CSVRLQGYTEAFF.

This clonotype was observed at least ten times. The V gene is TRBV27, the J gene TRBJ2-5; 8 bases are shared with TRBD2. V shed 6 bases and J 6 bases; nucleotides not matched to a gene: 15. Germline values: CDR1 MNHEY, CDR2 SMNVEV (reference sequence). The CDR3 loop spans 16 amino acids. CDR3 in DNA: TGTGCCAGCAGCGTAGCGACGGGAGGGCCCCTGCAGACCCAGTACTTC. Encoded protein: CASSVATGGPLQTQYF.

This clonotype was counted at least ten times. The chain employs TRBV28 and TRBJ2-2; 11 bases are shared with TRBD2. From germline, CDR1 is MDHEN and CDR2 SYDVKM. V dropped 6 bases and J dropped 5; count of bases not matched to a gene: 5. CDR3 length equals 15 residues. CDR3 DNA: TGTGCCAGCAGCCGGCTAGCGGGAGGTACCGGGGAGCTGTTTTTT. This translates into CASSRLAGGTGELFF.

The V and J genes are TRBV2 and TRBJ1-5; D call uncertain. Germline V gene lookup returns CDR1 SNHLY and CDR2 FYNNEI. V dropped 7 bases and J dropped 7 bases, with 14 bases sitting between them. The CDR3 is made up of 13 amino acids. CDR3 in amino acids: CASTLEGKQPQHF. CDR3 nucleotides: TGTGCCAGCACGTTAGAGGGAAAACAGCCCCAGCATTTT.

This clonotype occurred many times. V is TRBV2 and J is TRBJ2-7; D may be TRBD1 (6 bases). Trimming pared 7 bases from V and 7 bases from J, leaving 17 bases between. The CDR3 contains 13 residues. Germline V gives CDR1 SNHLY, CDR2 FYNNEI. CDR3: CASKGDTIGEQYF. Written as DNA, the CDR3 is TGTGCCAGCAAGGGGGACACCATTGGGGAGCAGTACTTC.

Remarks on this clonotype: This may be a read error: a much more frequent sequence differs by one nucleotide. The rearrangement links TRBV12-3 or TRBV12-4 to TRBJ1-6, with D possibly being TRBD1 (6 bases). This CDR3 spans 15 amino acids. CDR3 loop: CAGSLDLGANSPLHF. The CDR3 nucleotides read TGTGCCGGCAGTTTAGATCTGGGGGCAAATTCACCCCTCCACTTT.

The chain recombines TRBV27 with TRBJ2-3; 12 positions match TRBD2. V was pared by 4 bases and J by 2 bases, with 1 base of the junction left unmatched. The CDR3 spans 15 residues. Germline assignment: CDR1 MNHEY and CDR2 SMNVEV (reference sequence). As DNA, the CDR3 is TGTGCCAGCAGTTCTAGCGGGAGGGACACAGATACGCAGTATTTT. Translated: CASSSSGRDTDTQYF.

Here the CDR3 reads CASSIEGSGTKWEPQHF. The DNA of the CDR3 is TGTGCCAGTAGTATAGAGGGATCGGGGACAAAGTGGGAGCCCCAGCATTTT. The chain employs TRBV19 and TRBJ1-5; the D gene is possibly TRBD1 (6 bases). CDR3 length: 17 residues. Per germline, CDR1 LNHDA and CDR2 SQIVND (reference sequence). The germline V and J ends were trimmed by 0 bases and 8 bases, with 20 bases remaining between them.

The V call is TRBV3-1, the J call TRBJ1-5, with D possibly being TRBD1 (6 bases). CDR1 LGHDT and CDR2 YNNKEL come from the germline V gene (reference sequence). There are 15 residues in the CDR3. V shed 4 bases and J shed 7 bases, with 17 bases lying between them. CDR3 region: CASSLGQFLGQPQHF. In DNA form, the CDR3 reads TGTGCCAGCAGCCTGGGACAATTCTTGGGCCAGCCCCAGCATTTT.

This clonotype was observed many times. CDR3 sequence: CSARVGDTTRETQYF. The CDR3, as DNA: TGCAGTGCTAGAGTCGGGGACACAACTCGGGAGACCCAGTACTTC. The J gene is TRBJ2-5, the V gene TRBV20-1; D perhaps matches TRBD1 (6 bases). V dropped 1 base and J dropped 5 bases, with 17 bases sitting between them. CDR1 DFQATT and CDR2 SNEGSKA come from the germline V gene (reference sequence). This CDR3 is built from 15 residues.

This clonotype was seen only a few times. The chain carries TRBV9 and TRBJ2-2, with TRBD2 as a possible D gene (6 bases). V lost 0 bases, J lost 7 bases, and 10 bases lay in between. The CDR3 extends over 14 amino acids. The germline gives CDR1 SGDLS, CDR2 YYNGEE. CDR3 residues: CASSVELAGGELFF. CDR3 bases: TGTGCCAGCAGCGTAGAACTAGCAGGCGGGGAGCTGTTTTTT.

In its sample, this clonotype was seen many times. The genes are TRBV2 and TRBJ1-5; 7 bases fit TRBD1. CDR1 SNHLY and CDR2 FYNNEI come from the germline V gene. The CDR3 runs to 16 residues. V trimming: 7 bases; J trimming: 2 bases; junction bases outside the gene matches: 11. Here the CDR3 reads CASTQEGAVGNQPQHF. CDR3 DNA sequence: TGTGCCAGCACCCAGGAGGGGGCGGTCGGCAATCAGCCCCAGCATTTT.

This clonotype was seen at least ten times. V and J are TRBV28 and TRBJ1-1; perhaps TRBD1 as D (6 bases). The CDR3 has 15 amino acids. Germline assignment: CDR1 MDHEN and CDR2 SYDVKM. V shed 5 bases and J shed 6 bases, with 19 bases lying between them. This CDR3 reads CASSPFIGGYAEAFF. The DNA of the CDR3 is TGTGCCAGCAGTCCCTTCATAGGGGGGTACGCTGAAGCTTTCTTT.

This clonotype was seen more than once but under ten times. This chain joins TRBV11-2 and TRBJ1-1; tentatively, D is TRBD1 (5 bases). Germline lookup yields CDR1 SGHAT and CDR2 FQNNGV. This CDR3 is built from 16 residues. Trimming removed 5 bases at V and 0 bases at J, with 16 bases between. The DNA of the CDR3 is TGTGCCAGCAGCCCTGATCCCGGGGCATTGAACACTGAAGCTTTCTTT. This sequence encodes CASSPDPGALNTEAFF.

This clonotype was recorded many times. The chain employs TRBV2 and TRBJ1-2; D may be TRBD1 (5 bases). CDR3 length: 14 residues. V was clipped by 1 base and J by 0 bases, with 6 bases between them. The V gene's germline CDR1 is SNHLY and CDR2 FYNNEI. CDR3 sequence reads: CASSEDRSNYGYTF. The DNA for the CDR3 is TGTGCCAGCAGTGAAGACAGGTCTAACTATGGCTACACCTTC.